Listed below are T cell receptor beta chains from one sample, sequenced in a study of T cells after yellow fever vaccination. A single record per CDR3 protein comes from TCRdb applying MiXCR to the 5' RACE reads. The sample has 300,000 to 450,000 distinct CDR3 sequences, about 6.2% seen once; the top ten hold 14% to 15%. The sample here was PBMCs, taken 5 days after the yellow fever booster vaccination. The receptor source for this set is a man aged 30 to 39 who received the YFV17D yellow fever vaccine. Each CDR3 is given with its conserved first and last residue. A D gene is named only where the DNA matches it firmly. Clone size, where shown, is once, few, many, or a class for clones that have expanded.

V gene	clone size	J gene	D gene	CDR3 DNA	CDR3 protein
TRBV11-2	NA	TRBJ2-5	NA	TGTGCCAGCAGCTTATCCGCCGAGCAAGAGACCCAGTACTTC	CASSLSAEQETQYF
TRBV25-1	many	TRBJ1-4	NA	TGTGCCAGCAGTGATGAGTACCGCGAAAAACTGTTTTTT	CASSDEYREKLFF
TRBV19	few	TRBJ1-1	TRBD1	TGTGCCAGTACTGGACAGGTCCCTGAAGCTTTCTTT	CASTGQVPEAFF
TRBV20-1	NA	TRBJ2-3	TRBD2	TGCAGTGCTTTCCAGGGACTAGCGGAGAGGGGAGATACGCAGTATTTT	CSAFQGLAERGDTQYF
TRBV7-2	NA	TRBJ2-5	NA	TGTGCCAGCAGCTTAGCTTCGGAAGAGACCCAGTACTTC	CASSLASEETQYF
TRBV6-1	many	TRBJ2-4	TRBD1	TGTGCCAGCAGTACGACAGGGGGTACCAAAAACATTCAGTACTTC	CASSTTGGTKNIQYF
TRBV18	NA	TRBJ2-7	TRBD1	TGTGCCAGCTCCCCCGGGACAGGGATGGTCAACGAGCAGTACTTC	CASSPGTGMVNEQYF
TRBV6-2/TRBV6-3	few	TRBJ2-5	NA	TGTGCCAGCAGCACCACCAGCCTCCAAGAGACCCAGTACTTC	CASSTTSLQETQYF
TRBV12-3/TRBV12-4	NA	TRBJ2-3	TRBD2	TGTGCCAGCAGTCCCCTACTTAGCGGGAGTGTGACAGATACGCAGTATTTT	CASSPLLSGSVTDTQYF
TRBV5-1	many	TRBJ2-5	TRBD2	TGCGCCAGCACCCCGACGGCGGGAGTCGGCCGAGAGACCCAGTACTTC	CASTPTAGVGRETQYF
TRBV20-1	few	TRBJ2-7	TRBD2	TGCAGTGCCAAGGGACTAGCGGATTACGAGCAGTACTTC	CSAKGLADYEQYF
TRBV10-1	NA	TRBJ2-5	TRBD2	TGCGCCAGCTACAGCGGGAGGGCCGGGACCCAGTACTTC	CASYSGRAGTQYF
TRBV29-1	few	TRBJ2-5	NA	TGCAGCGCCGGGACCCAAGAGACCCAGTACTTC	CSAGTQETQYF
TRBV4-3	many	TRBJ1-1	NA	TGCGCCAGCAGCCAAGGTGACAGAATTAACACTGAAGCTTTCTTT	CASSQGDRINTEAFF
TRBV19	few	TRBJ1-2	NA	TGTGCCAGTAGTACTGGACAGATCGATAACTATGGCTACACCTTC	CASSTGQIDNYGYTF
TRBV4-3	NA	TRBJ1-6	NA	TGCGCCAGCAGCCCTAGACAGTTCGAGGGTTCACCCCTCCACTTT	CASSPRQFEGSPLHF
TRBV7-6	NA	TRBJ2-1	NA	TGTGCCAGCAGCTTAGCGGAGGCAAGTGAGCAGTTCTTC	CASSLAEASEQFF
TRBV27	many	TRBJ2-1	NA	TGTGCCAGCAGTTTCTCCGGCGCGACTATGTACAATGAGCAGTTCTTC	CASSFSGATMYNEQFF
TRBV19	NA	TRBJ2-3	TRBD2	TGTGCCAGTAGTATGTTAGCGGGAGTGTCAAGCACAGATACGCAGTATTTT	CASSMLAGVSSTDTQYF
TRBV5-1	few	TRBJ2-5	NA	TGCGCCAGCAGCTTTCGCAGGAAAGAGACCCAGTACTTC	CASSFRRKETQYF
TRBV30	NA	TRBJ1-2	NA	TGTGCCTGGAGTGTACCTGGGAAGTCTGGCTACACCTTC	CAWSVPGKSGYTF
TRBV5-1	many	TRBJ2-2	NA	TGCGCCAGCAGCGGGGACACCGCGAACACCGGGGAGCTGTTTTTT	CASSGDTANTGELFF
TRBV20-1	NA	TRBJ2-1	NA	TGCTGTGCTAGAGATCGTGGCAGGTGGAGCTCCTACAATGAGCAGTTCTTC	CCARDRGRWSSYNEQFF
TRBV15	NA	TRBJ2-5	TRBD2	TGTGCCACCAGCAGATGGGGAGCGGGAGAAGAGACCCAGTACTTC	CATSRWGAGEETQYF
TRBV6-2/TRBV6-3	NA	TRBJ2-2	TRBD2	TGTGCCAGCAGTTACGCAGTAGCGGGAGTTCCCGGGGAGCTGTTTTTT	CASSYAVAGVPGELFF
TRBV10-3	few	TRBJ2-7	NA	TGTGCCATCAGTGAGCCTCTGACAGGATCGTCCTACGAGCAGTACTTC	CAISEPLTGSSYEQYF
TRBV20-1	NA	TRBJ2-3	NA	TGCAGTGCTAGAGATTCTGGGGAAGCTGGCACAGATACGCAGTATTTT	CSARDSGEAGTDTQYF
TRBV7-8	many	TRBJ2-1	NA	TGTGCCAGCAGCTTAGTCACAGGGTACCGTGAGCAGTTCTTC	CASSLVTGYREQFF
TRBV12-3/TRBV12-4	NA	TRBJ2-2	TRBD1	TGTGCCGGACAGGGACCGAACACCGTGGAGCTGTTTTTT	CAGQGPNTVELFF
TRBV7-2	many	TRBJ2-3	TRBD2	TGTGCCAGCAGTCTAAGGCGGGAGGGCCCAGCAGATACGCAGTATTTT	CASSLRREGPADTQYF
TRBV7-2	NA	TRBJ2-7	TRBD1	TGTGCCAGCAGCTCCGACAGGGGGGCCTACGAGCAGTACTTC	CASSSDRGAYEQYF
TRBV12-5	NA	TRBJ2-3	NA	TGTGCTAGTGGTTTGGTTAAGAAAGAGGGCAACGACAGGCGCACAGATACGCAGTATTTT	CASGLVKKEGNDRRTDTQYF
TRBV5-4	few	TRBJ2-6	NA	TGTGCCAGCAGCTCTACAGGGCTTGGGGCCAACGTCCTGACTTTC	CASSSTGLGANVLTF
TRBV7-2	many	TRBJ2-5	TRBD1	TGTGCCAGCAGCTTCATGGACAGGGGGAGGGAGACCCAGTACTTC	CASSFMDRGRETQYF
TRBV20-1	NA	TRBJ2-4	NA	TGCAGTGCTCCGTGGGGACCGAGGATGCTAGCCAAAAACATTCAGTACTTC	CSAPWGPRMLAKNIQYF
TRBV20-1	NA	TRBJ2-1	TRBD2	TGCAGTGCTAGAGACTTAGCGGGAGGGGACAATGAGCAGTTCTTC	CSARDLAGGDNEQFF
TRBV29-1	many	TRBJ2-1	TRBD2	TGCAGCGTCCCCCAGCGGGAGGGCCCTAGTGAGCAGTTCTTC	CSVPQREGPSEQFF
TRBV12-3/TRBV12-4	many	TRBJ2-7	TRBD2	TGTGCCAGCAGTTCTAGCGGGAGGGGGTACGAGCAGTACTTC	CASSSSGRGYEQYF
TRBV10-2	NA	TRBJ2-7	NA	TGCGCCAGCAGACCTCTAGAGGGACGGACATCCTACGAGCAGTACTTC	CASRPLEGRTSYEQYF
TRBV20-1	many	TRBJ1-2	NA	TGCAGTACCTTACCCAACGGGGGATCCGGCTACACCTTC	CSTLPNGGSGYTF
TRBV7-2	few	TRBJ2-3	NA	TGTGCCAGCAGCTTATACGCGGCTAGCACAGATACGCAGTATTTT	CASSLYAASTDTQYF
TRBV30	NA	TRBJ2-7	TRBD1	TGTGCCTGGAAAACCGGGACAGGGGGGTACGAGCAGTACTTC	CAWKTGTGGYEQYF
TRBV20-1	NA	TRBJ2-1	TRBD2	TGCAGTGCTACTGAAGCGGGAGATTGGAATGAGCAGTTCTTC	CSATEAGDWNEQFF
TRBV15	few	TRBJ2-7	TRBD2	TGTGCCACCAGCAGCGGGGAGCGGGAGGGTTACGAGCAGTACTTC	CATSSGEREGYEQYF
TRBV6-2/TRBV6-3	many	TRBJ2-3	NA	TGTGCCAGCAGTTACCTCAGGGCCACAGATACGCAGTATTTT	CASSYLRATDTQYF
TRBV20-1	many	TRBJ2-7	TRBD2	TGCAGTGCTAGAGGGTGGGGTAGCGGGAGTCAGATCTACGAGCAGTACTTC	CSARGWGSGSQIYEQYF
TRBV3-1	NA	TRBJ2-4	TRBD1	TGTGCCAGCAGCCATGGGACAGGGGACATTCAGTACTTC	CASSHGTGDIQYF
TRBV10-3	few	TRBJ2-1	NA	TGTGCCATCAGTGAGGACCCTGCCCCCTACAATGAGCAGTTCTTC	CAISEDPAPYNEQFF